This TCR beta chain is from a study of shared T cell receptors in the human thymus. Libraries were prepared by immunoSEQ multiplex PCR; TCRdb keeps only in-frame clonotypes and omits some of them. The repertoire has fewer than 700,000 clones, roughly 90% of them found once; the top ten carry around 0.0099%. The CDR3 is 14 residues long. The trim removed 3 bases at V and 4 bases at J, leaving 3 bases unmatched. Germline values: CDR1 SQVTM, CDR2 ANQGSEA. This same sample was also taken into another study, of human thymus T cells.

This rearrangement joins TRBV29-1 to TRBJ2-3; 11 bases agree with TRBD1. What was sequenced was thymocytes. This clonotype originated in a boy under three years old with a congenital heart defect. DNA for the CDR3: TGCAGCGTTGAGAGGACAGGGGGCCCAGATACGCAGTATTTT. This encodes CSVERTGGPDTQYF.